Presented here are 29 T cell receptor beta chains from one specimen sequenced in a study of preoperative IRX-2 immunotherapy in early breast cancer. The repertoire was sequenced with immunoSEQ multiplex PCR; TCRdb's copy has only in-frame clones and lacks some. The sample includes 30,000 to 45,000 clones, roughly 80% of them seen just once. The treatment: preoperative locoregional IRX-2 cytokine immunotherapy. The sample consisted of lymph node tissue, taken after IRX-2 immunotherapy. Source of these receptors: a human donor with breast cancer.

The rearrangement uses TRBV11-3 and TRBJ2-2, with 9 nucleotides matching TRBD1. CDR1 and CDR2 (germline): SGHNT, YENEEA. This CDR3 has 15 amino acids. Trimming at V came to 6 bases and at J to 4 bases, leaving 6 bases not matched to a gene. The CDR3: CASRLDRGGTGELFF. CDR3 coding DNA: TGTGCCAGCAGACTTGACAGGGGGGGCACCGGGGAGCTGTTTTTT.

V gene TRBV11-3 combines with J gene TRBJ1-5; D might be TRBD1 (5 bases). This CDR3 is built from 16 residues. Germline lookup yields CDR1 SGHNT and CDR2 YENEEA. With 2 bases removed from V and 6 bases from J, the gap between germline ends came to 17 bases. CDR3 protein: CASSLSGPWGGQPQHF. Written as DNA, the CDR3 is TGTGCCAGCAGCTTAAGTGGGCCTTGGGGGGGTCAGCCCCAGCATTTT.

V gene TRBV2 combines with J gene TRBJ2-1, with 7 bases aligning to TRBD2. Germline assignment: CDR1 SNHLY and CDR2 FYNNEI. V lost 7 bases to trimming and J lost 2 bases; unmatched junction nucleotides: 8. The CDR3 has 15 residues. As DNA, the CDR3 is TGTGCCAGCATCCGGGGCGCGGGGGCCTACAATGAGCAGTTCTTC. Its translation: CASIRGAGAYNEQFF.

J is TRBJ2-7 and V is TRBV6-8; D perhaps matches TRBD2 (6 bases). This CDR3 is 13 amino acids long. Germline V CDR1 and CDR2: MNHGY, SAAAGT. Between the trimmed V and J ends, which lost 2 bases and 5 bases, there was a span of 10 bases. CDR3 sequence: CASSYGGTHEQYF. For the CDR3, the DNA is TGTGCCAGCAGTTACGGGGGGACCCACGAGCAGTACTTC.

V usage is TRBV6-4 and J usage is TRBJ1-6; D is perhaps TRBD1 (6 bases). V was shortened by 6 bases and J by 10 bases, with 13 bases between the two germline ends. The CDR3 is 13 amino acids. CDR1 MRHNA and CDR2 SNTAGT come from the germline V gene. The CDR3 sequence is CASSTRGNSPLHF. The CDR3 coding sequence is TGTGCCAGCAGCACCAGGGGCAACTCACCCCTCCACTTT.

The rearrangement uses TRBV6-8 and TRBJ1-2; 9 bases agree with TRBD1. The CDR3 covers 14 residues. V dropped 5 bases and J dropped 8; count of bases not matched to a gene: 9. Per the germline V gene, CDR1 is MNHGY and CDR2 is SAAAGT. This chain's CDR3 is CASSVTGGYQGYTF. CDR3 sequence (DNA): TGTGCCAGCAGTGTAACAGGGGGCTATCAAGGCTACACCTTC.

The rearrangement uses TRBV23-1 and TRBJ2-3; 16 bases map to TRBD2. TRBV23-1 is marked as an open reading frame, function uncertain. The junction had 16 bases not matched to a gene; V was cut back by 2 bases and J by 2 bases. The CDR3 runs 22 residues. CDR3 protein: CASSQTYGTSGGVMPITDTQYF. Here the CDR3 DNA reads TGCGCCAGCAGTCAAACCTACGGGACTAGCGGGGGGGTTATGCCTATCACAGATACGCAGTATTTT.

This chain links TRBV5-1 with TRBJ1-4; the match to TRBD1 covers 9 bases. The V gene's germline CDR1 is SGHRS and CDR2 YFSETQ. The CDR3 has 14 residues. The ends lost 4 bases at V and 5 bases at J; junction bases unmatched: 3. The CDR3 nucleotides are TGCGCCAGCAGCCCAGGGACAGGGAATGAAAAACTGTTTTTT. Residues: CASSPGTGNEKLFF.

The rearrangement uses TRBV11-3 and TRBJ1-1, with D uncertain. V was trimmed by 3 bases and J by 3 bases, leaving 14 bases between them. The CDR3 is made up of 15 amino acids. Per the germline V gene, CDR1 is SGHNT and CDR2 is YENEEA. Here the CDR3 reads CASSFSPDGDTEAFF. The DNA for the CDR3 is TGTGCCAGCAGCTTCTCGCCCGACGGAGACACTGAAGCTTTCTTT.

The chain joins TRBV28 to TRBJ2-7; 15 positions match TRBD2. This CDR3 spans 15 amino acids. CDR1 and CDR2 (germline): MDHEN, SYDVKM. J was trimmed by 6 bases and V by 6 bases; bases with no gene match: 6. CDR3: CASRPGTSGGTEQYF. CDR3 coding DNA: TGTGCCAGCAGGCCTGGGACTAGCGGGGGGACCGAGCAGTACTTC.

V gene TRBV29-1 combines with J gene TRBJ2-3; 12 nucleotides match TRBD2. Germline trimming cut 4 bases from V and 5 bases from J; bases unmatched to any gene: 4. The germline gives CDR1 SQVTM, CDR2 ANQGSEA. The CDR3 is 14 residues long. CDR3 residues: CSVGLAGGQDTQYF. CDR3 in DNA: TGCAGCGTTGGGCTAGCGGGGGGGCAAGATACGCAGTATTTT.

The chain couples TRBV11-3 to TRBJ1-1; a weak D match, TRBD1 (6 bases). CDR1 is SGHNT, CDR2 YENEEA, per germline. The V and J ends lost 1 base and 1 base respectively, with 16 bases between them. There are 17 residues in the CDR3. The CDR3 nucleotides are TGTGCCAGCAGCTTAGGACAGGACTACCACTGGAACACTGAAGCTTTCTTT. It encodes CASSLGQDYHWNTEAFF.

There are a few counts of this clone. The rearrangement links TRBV19 to TRBJ1-6, with 7 bases lining up with TRBD1. Unmatched junction bases numbered 4, after V lost 7 bases and J lost 7 bases. This CDR3 is built from 13 residues. Germline V lookup: CDR1 LNHDA, CDR2 SQIVND (reference sequence). In DNA form, the CDR3 reads TGTGCCAGTAAGACAGGGTGGAATTCACCCCTCCACTTT. The encoded protein is CASKTGWNSPLHF. Based on the CDR3 plus reference TRBV19 and TRBJ1-6, the full variable domain is DGGITQSPKYLFRKEGQNVTLSCEQNLNHDAMYWYRQDPGQGLRLIYYSQIVNDFQKGDIAEGYSVSREKKESFPLTVTSAQKNPTAFYLCASKTGWNSPLHFGNGTRLTVT.

The J gene is TRBJ1-2, the V gene TRBV19, with 8 bases aligning to TRBD1. The J segment lost 2 bases and the V segment lost 8 bases, leaving 7 bases of the junction unmatched. CDR3 size: 14 residues. In germline, CDR1 is LNHDA, CDR2 SQIVND (reference sequence). The CDR3 DNA reads TGTGCCAGTGCAGACAGGGGCGGAAACTATGGCTACACCTTC. This sequence encodes CASADRGGNYGYTF. Full variable domain (outside the CDR3, taken from reference TRBV19 and TRBJ1-2): DGGITQSPKYLFRKEGQNVTLSCEQNLNHDAMYWYRQDPGQGLRLIYYSQIVNDFQKGDIAEGYSVSREKKESFPLTVTSAQKNPTAFYLCASADRGGNYGYTFGSGTRLTVV.

The sample holds a few counts of this clone. In nucleotides, the CDR3 is TGCAGCGTCACGGGGGACTCTGGAAACACCATATATTTT. Translating it yields CSVTGDSGNTIYF. The J gene is TRBJ1-3, the V gene TRBV29-1; D is possibly TRBD1 (5 bases). This CDR3 is built from 13 residues. The germline V gene encodes CDR1 SQVTM and CDR2 ANQGSEA. Trimming took 6 bases from V and 0 from J, leaving 9 bases between them.

This chain links TRBV28 with TRBJ2-7; D is unclear. Germline V CDR1 and CDR2: MDHEN, SYDVKM. The V and J ends lost 5 bases and 2 bases respectively, with 7 bases between them. The CDR3 extends over 12 amino acids. The CDR3 region has the DNA TGTGCCAGCAGTCAATGGGCCTACGAGCAGTACTTC. Its translation: CASSQWAYEQYF.

This rearrangement joins TRBV28 to TRBJ1-6, with a weak D call TRBD1 (5 bases). The V gene's germline CDR1 is MDHEN and CDR2 SYDVKM. This CDR3 is 14 amino acids long. Trimming left V 2 bases short and J 3 bases short, with 5 bases between. The DNA for the CDR3 is TGTGCCAGCAGTTTAAGGGGCTATAATTCACCCCTCCACTTT. Translated, it gives CASSLRGYNSPLHF.

The genes are TRBV18 and TRBJ1-1, with 12 positions matching TRBD1. Germline V gene data show CDR1 as KGHSH and CDR2 as LQKENI. The CDR3 length is 17 residues. V was pared by 2 bases and J by 1 base, with 5 bases of the junction left unmatched. CDR3 DNA: TGTGCCAGCTCACCAGAGGGACAGGGGGCCACGAACACTGAAGCTTTCTTT. Amino acid sequence: CASSPEGQGATNTEAFF.

The count of this clone is one. This chain uses TRBV19 with TRBJ1-2; tentative D call: TRBD1 (5 bases). CDR1 and CDR2 (germline): LNHDA, SQIVND (reference sequence). V lost 3 bases and J lost 7, with 18 bases in between. The CDR3 sequence is 15 residues long. The CDR3 is CASSMSWGDALGYTF. CDR3 DNA sequence: TGTGCCAGTAGTATGTCATGGGGGGACGCACTTGGCTACACCTTC.

The gene calls are TRBV19 and TRBJ1-5; possible D gene TRBD1, 5 bases. Germline V gene lookup returns CDR1 LNHDA and CDR2 SQIVND (reference sequence). The CDR3 runs to 14 residues. V was clipped by 2 bases and J by 8 bases, with 13 bases between them. The CDR3 region is CASSISGAREPQHF. The CDR3 DNA sequence: TGTGCCAGTAGTATAAGTGGGGCCAGGGAGCCCCAGCATTTT.

This chain connects TRBV6-8 to TRBJ1-5, with D perhaps matching TRBD1 (5 bases). Germline V gives CDR1 MNHGY, CDR2 SAAAGT. This CDR3 has 16 residues. Deletions cut 2 bases from V and 5 bases from J, with 16 bases between. CDR3 in amino acids: CASSYPVPRGHQPQHF. CDR3 DNA sequence: TGTGCCAGCAGTTACCCCGTCCCAAGGGGACATCAGCCCCAGCATTTT.

This chain connects TRBV10-2 to TRBJ1-4; D may be TRBD1 (6 bases). This CDR3 is 12 amino acids long. From germline, CDR1 is WSHSY and CDR2 SAAADI. Trimming shortened V by 4 bases and J by 8 bases, and 8 bases separated the two germline ends. CDR3 region: CASSGDREKLFF. CDR3 in DNA: TGCGCCAGCAGTGGAGACAGGGAAAAACTGTTTTTT.

The chain links TRBV5-1 to TRBJ2-2; D gene uncertain. CDR1 and CDR2 from the germline V gene are SGHRS and YFSETQ. The length of the CDR3 is 16 residues. V was shortened by 0 bases and J by 4 bases, with 13 bases between the two germline ends. The CDR3 protein is CASSLEESRVTGELFF. The CDR3 DNA is TGCGCCAGCAGCTTGGAAGAGTCTAGGGTCACCGGGGAGCTGTTTTTT.

The chain joins TRBV11-3 to TRBJ1-5; 8 nucleotides line up with TRBD1. Per germline, CDR1 SGHNT and CDR2 YENEEA. The CDR3 is made up of 15 amino acids. With V trimmed by 4 bases and J by 1 base, 3 bases remained unmatched. The CDR3 DNA sequence: TGTGCCAGCAGCTCCGGGACAGGCAGCAATCAGCCCCAGCATTTT. Translated, it gives CASSSGTGSNQPQHF.

The J gene is TRBJ1-2, the V gene TRBV28, with 8 nucleotides matching TRBD1. CDR3 length equals 14 residues. The ends lost 9 bases at V and 5 bases at J; junction bases unmatched: 11. Germline V gives CDR1 MDHEN, CDR2 SYDVKM. The CDR3 sequence is CASRIQGAGYGYTF. CDR3 DNA: TGTGCCAGTAGGATTCAGGGGGCAGGATATGGCTACACCTTC.

The V and J genes are TRBV28 and TRBJ1-3; possibly TRBD1 for D (5 bases). V lost 3 bases and J 10 bases, leaving 31 bases between the germline ends. The CDR3 extends over 19 amino acids. Germline loops: CDR1 MDHEN, CDR2 SYDVKM. This CDR3 is CASSLRGVRGAKYFDTIYF. The CDR3 nucleotides read TGTGCCAGCAGTTTGCGCGGGGTACGAGGGGCCAAATATTTTGATACCATATATTTT.

The chain combines TRBV28 with TRBJ1-1; D ambiguous. The ends were cut back, 2 bases at V and 0 bases at J, with 7 bases in the middle. The V gene's germline CDR1 is MDHEN and CDR2 SYDVKM. CDR3 length: 14 amino acids. CDR3 in amino acids: CASSLSYMNTEAFF. CDR3 DNA sequence: TGTGCCAGCAGTTTAAGTTACATGAACACTGAAGCTTTCTTT.

The genes are TRBV19 and TRBJ1-1; D remains unclear. V gave up 4 bases and J gave up 0 bases, with 6 bases separating them. The germline gives CDR1 LNHDA, CDR2 SQIVND (reference sequence). This CDR3 has 13 residues. The DNA for the CDR3 is TGTGCCAGTAGTAGGACGGTGAACACTGAAGCTTTCTTT. This sequence encodes CASSRTVNTEAFF.

The chain joins TRBV5-1 to TRBJ2-3, with D maybe TRBD2 (6 bases). Germline CDR1 SGHRS, CDR2 YFSETQ. The ends were cut back, 0 bases at V and 1 base at J, with 12 bases in the middle. The CDR3 totals 16 residues. CDR3 DNA: TGCGCCAGCAGCTTGGAAGGTGGCGGGGGCACAGATACGCAGTATTTT. Translation gives CASSLEGGGGTDTQYF. Full variable domain (rest looked up from reference TRBV5-1 and TRBJ2-3): KAGVTQTPRYLIKTRGQQVTLSCSPISGHRSVSWYQQTPGQGLQFLFEYFSETQRNKGNFPGRFSGRQFSNSRSEMNVSTLELGDSALYLCASSLEGGGGTDTQYFGPGTRLTVL.